This TCR beta chain is from a study of T cell responses to AZD1222 COVID-19 vaccine (dated by TCRdb to about 2021). About the study as a whole: Because spike-specific TCR depth and breadth did not differ between the two schedules, AZD1222 recipients who got a second dose at roughly 4 weeks were pooled with those who got a second dose at roughly 12 weeks. A total of 233 trial participants underwent TCR sequencing, of whom 207 received two doses of AZD1222 and around 26 received two doses of the MenACWY control vaccine. Trial participants were enrolled by age into 18-55, 56-69 and 70-plus year subgroups, with about 150, 28 and 57 TCR-sequenced participants respectively. Beyond this particular receptor, the publication reports: The whole spike protein was spanned by vaccine-associated CD4 TCRs, and dominant responses were seen in regions 160-218 and 743-854. Reportedly, close to half of the unique spike-specific TCRs recognized epitopes lying outside the regions that are mutated in the B.1.351 and B.1.1.7 variants. Conclusions about previously exposed vaccinees are limited because only a handful of AZD1222 recipients were SARS-CoV-2 seropositive at baseline. The 56-69-year group was small, and its depth increase did not reach significance, likely because of low power. A significant rise in spike-specific TCR breadth and depth was observed after two AZD1222 doses relative to day 0 and relative to MenACWY recipients. Because no day 14 peak-response samples were available, the repertoires could be characterized only after the peak T cell response. Most participants were white British and females outnumbered males, and the authors suggested that clonal diversity may have been underestimated.

The CDR3 regions of human TCRbeta chains were analyzed by immunosequencing. The published analysis was carried out like this. TCRs in the repertoires were matched against a reference library of SARS-CoV-2-specific TCRs that had been generated with the MIRA antigen-specificity platform. Breadth was defined as the fraction of unique TCRs that were SARS-CoV-2-associated. Depth was defined as the fraction of total T cells that were SARS-CoV-2-associated. Using the MIRA data, each spike-specific TCR was assigned both to the spike region to which the TCR was reactive and to a CD4 or CD8 class. Log10-transformed breadth and depth values were compared by one-way ANOVA with Sidak's multiple comparisons tests. Entries here come from immuneACCESS through TCRdb and include only in-frame sequences with V and J called. Some clones fail to appear in such tables; in the studies checked, an unresolved V gene covers under half of the shortfall, and the cause of the remainder is unknown. The V and J calls and the clone size are those of that table, but D and trimming were determined from the DNA. Across this sample there are about 100,000 clones, with around 90% seen only once. Over 15% of the sample goes to the ten largest clones.

Comments on this clone: Its antigen is currently not known. The junction and the germline gene differ at one end; a read error may be behind it.

The time point tag for this specimen amounts to: baseline before first vaccination. The vaccinee samples were drawn from two UK trials, COV001 and COV002, one of which was a single-blind randomized controlled phase 2/3 trial testing AZD1222 (ChAdOx1 nCoV-19) in healthy adults. For TCRbeta chain sequencing, PBMC samples from trial participants were taken at day 0 and at day 28 after the second dose. The germline V gene sets CDR1 to SGDLS and CDR2 to YYNGEE. The CDR3 holds 15 amino acids from the cysteine to the phenylalanine. Only the CDR3 part of the read is kept: 45 bases, read in frame from the first base.

The sequences come from peripheral blood, collected on day 0 of AZD1222 vaccination. This clonotype was obtained from an adult in good health. The rearrangement combines TRBV9 with TRBJ2-7; TRBD1 agrees with 12 junctional bases. The CDR3 in this case is CASSVGRDRGPQLNF. In nucleotide form, the sequence is TGTGCCAGCAGCGTAGGTAGGGACAGGGGGCCGCAGTTAAACTTC.